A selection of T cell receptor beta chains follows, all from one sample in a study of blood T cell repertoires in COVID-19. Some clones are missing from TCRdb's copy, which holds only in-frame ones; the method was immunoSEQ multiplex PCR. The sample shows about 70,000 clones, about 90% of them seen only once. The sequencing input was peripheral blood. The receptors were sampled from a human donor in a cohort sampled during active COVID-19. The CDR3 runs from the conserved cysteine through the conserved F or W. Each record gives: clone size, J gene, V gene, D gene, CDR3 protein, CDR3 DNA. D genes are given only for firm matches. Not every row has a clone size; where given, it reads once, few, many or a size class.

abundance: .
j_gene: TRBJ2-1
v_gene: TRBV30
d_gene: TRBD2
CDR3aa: CAWSVARTSSSTEQFF
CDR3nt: TGTGCCTGGAGTGTAGCCCGGACTAGCTCTTCCACTGAGCAGTTCTTC

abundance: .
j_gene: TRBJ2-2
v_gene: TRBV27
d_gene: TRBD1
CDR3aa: CASRGQGAPGELFF
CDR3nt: TGTGCCAGCAGAGGACAGGGGGCCCCCGGGGAGCTGTTTTTT

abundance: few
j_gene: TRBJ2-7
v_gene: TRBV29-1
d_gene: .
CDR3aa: CSVALADVYEQYF
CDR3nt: TGCAGCGTTGCGTTAGCGGATGTTTACGAGCAGTACTTC

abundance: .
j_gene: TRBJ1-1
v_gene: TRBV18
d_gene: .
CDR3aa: CASSPRMDSGGYAEAFF
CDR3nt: TGTGCCAGCTCACCAAGGATGGACAGTGGGGGCTATGCGGAAGCTTTCTTT

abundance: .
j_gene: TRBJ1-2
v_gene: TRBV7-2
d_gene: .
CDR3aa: CASSLNPEGGYTF
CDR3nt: TGTGCCAGCAGCTTAAATCCGGAGGGAGGCTACACCTTC

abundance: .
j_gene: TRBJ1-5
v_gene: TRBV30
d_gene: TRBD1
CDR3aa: CAWSVGGGQPQHF
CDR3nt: TGTGCCTGGAGTGTAGGGGGCGGTCAGCCCCAGCATTTT

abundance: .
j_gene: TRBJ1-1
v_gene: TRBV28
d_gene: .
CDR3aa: CASRSLRGITEAFF
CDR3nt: TGTGCCAGCAGGTCTTTACGGGGGATCACTGAAGCTTTCTTT

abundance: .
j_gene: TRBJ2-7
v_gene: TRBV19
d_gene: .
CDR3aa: CASEDSLSYEQYF
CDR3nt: TGTGCCAGTGAGGACAGTCTCTCCTACGAGCAGTACTTC

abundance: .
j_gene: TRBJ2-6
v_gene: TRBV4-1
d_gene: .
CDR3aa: CASSSQGNGANVLTF
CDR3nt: TGCGCCAGCAGCTCACAGGGAAATGGGGCCAACGTCCTGACTTTC

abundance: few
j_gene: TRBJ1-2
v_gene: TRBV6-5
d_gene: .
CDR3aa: CASSRTGLGYGYTF
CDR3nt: TGTGCCAGCAGTAGAACAGGCCTAGGCTATGGCTACACCTTC

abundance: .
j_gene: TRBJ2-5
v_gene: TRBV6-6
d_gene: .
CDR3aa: CASSYTPRETQYF
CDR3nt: TGTGCCAGCAGTTACACCCCTCGGGAGACCCAGTACTTC

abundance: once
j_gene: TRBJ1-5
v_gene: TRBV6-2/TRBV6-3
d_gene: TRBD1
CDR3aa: CASSYPGTGNQPQHF
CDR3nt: TGTGCCAGCAGTTACCCCGGGACAGGGAATCAGCCCCAGCATTTT

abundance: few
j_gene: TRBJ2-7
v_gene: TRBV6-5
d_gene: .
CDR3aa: CASSYGIEVPYEQYF
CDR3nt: TGTGCCAGCAGTTACGGTATAGAGGTACCCTACGAGCAGTACTTC

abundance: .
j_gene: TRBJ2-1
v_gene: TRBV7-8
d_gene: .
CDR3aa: CASSLAGTSQFEQFF
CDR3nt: TGTGCCAGCAGCTTGGCCGGGACTTCCCAATTTGAGCAGTTCTTC

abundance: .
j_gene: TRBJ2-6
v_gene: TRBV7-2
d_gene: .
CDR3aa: CASSLRNRAGANVLTF
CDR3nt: TGTGCCAGCAGCTTGCGGAACAGGGCTGGGGCCAACGTCCTGACTTTC

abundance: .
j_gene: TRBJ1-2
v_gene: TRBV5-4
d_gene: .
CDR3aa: CASSPRETKGYTF
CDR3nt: TGTGCCAGCAGCCCTCGGGAGACCAAGGGCTACACCTTC

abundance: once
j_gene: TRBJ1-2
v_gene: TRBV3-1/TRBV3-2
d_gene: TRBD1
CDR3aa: CASSLGTANYGYTF
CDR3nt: TGTGCCAGCAGCCTCGGGACAGCCAACTATGGCTACACCTTC

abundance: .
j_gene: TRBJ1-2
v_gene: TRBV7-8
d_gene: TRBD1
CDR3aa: CASSLRTGGDGYTF
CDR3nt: TGTGCCAGCAGCTTAAGGACAGGGGGGGATGGCTACACCTTC

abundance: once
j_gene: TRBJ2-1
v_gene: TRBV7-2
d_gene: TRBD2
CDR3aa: CASSLGGLAGGYEQFF
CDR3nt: TGTGCCAGCAGCTTAGGCGGGCTAGCGGGAGGATATGAGCAGTTCTTC

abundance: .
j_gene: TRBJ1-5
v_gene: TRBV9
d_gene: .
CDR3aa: CASSVGSAGNQPQHF
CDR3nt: TGTGCCAGCAGCGTAGGATCAGCGGGCAATCAGCCCCAGCATTTT